This is a list of T cell receptor beta chains from one sample in a study of patients and donors after allogeneic stem cell transplantation. TCRdb reprocessed the RT-PCR reads via MiXCR and lists one record per CDR3 protein. There are around 90,000 distinct CDR3 sequences in the sample; approximately 49% occur only once, and around 55% lies in the top ten. Sequenced: blood, either unsorted or a sorted T cell fraction (not recorded which). These receptors originate from a human donor who was either an allogeneic HSCT recipient or a stem cell or donor lymphocyte infusion donor (not recorded which). It is not recorded whose cells these are; they may come from a transplant donor. Each CDR3 is given with its conserved first and last residue. Each record gives: V gene, J gene, clone size, D gene, CDR3 DNA, CDR3 protein. A D gene is named only where the DNA matches it firmly. Expanded clones get a size class; other rows say once, few or many, or leave the size out.

TRBV7-9	TRBJ1-2	NA	NA	TGTGCCAGCAGCCCGATGACCTATGGCTACACCTTC	CASSPMTYGYTF
TRBV4-3	TRBJ1-4	NA	NA	TGCGCCAGCAGCCAAGCCCGGGAGAGGAAGGGAACTAATGAAAAACTGTTTTTT	CASSQARERKGTNEKLFF
TRBV6-6	TRBJ1-4	few	TRBD1	TGTGCCAGCAGTTACTCAGGGGGCGTTAATGAAAAACTGTTTTTT	CASSYSGGVNEKLFF
TRBV12-3/TRBV12-4	TRBJ2-7	NA	TRBD2	TGTGCCAGCAGTCTTGGGACTAGCGGGAGATCGGAGTACGAGCAGTACTTC	CASSLGTSGRSEYEQYF
TRBV12-3/TRBV12-4	TRBJ1-5	few	TRBD1	TGTGCCAGCAGAGACAGGGGAAGCAATCAGCCCCAGCATTTT	CASRDRGSNQPQHF
TRBV6-2/TRBV6-3	TRBJ1-1	NA	NA	TGTGCCAGCAGTGGCGCGGGTCGGGCTTTCTTT	CASSGAGRAFF
TRBV4-3	TRBJ1-2	few	NA	TGCGCCAGCAGCCAAGGGGACATCTATGGCTACACCTTC	CASSQGDIYGYTF
TRBV6-2/TRBV6-3	TRBJ2-1	NA	TRBD1	TGTGCCAGCAGTTATCCGATTCCGGGACAGGGTGGGGATGAGCAGTTCTTC	CASSYPIPGQGGDEQFF
TRBV5-1	TRBJ2-5	NA	NA	TGCGCCAGCAGCTTGGCCCAGCAAGAGACCCAGTACTTC	CASSLAQQETQYF
TRBV5-1	TRBJ1-2	NA	TRBD1	TGCGCCAGCAGCTTGGGTGACAGGGCGGATGGCTACACCTTC	CASSLGDRADGYTF
TRBV5-1	TRBJ1-1	NA	NA	TGCGCCAGCAGACCCGATGACAGGAACACTGAAGCTTTCTTT	CASRPDDRNTEAFF
TRBV2	TRBJ1-4	few	NA	TGTGCCAGCAGTGGTGGACAGCTAGTTGAAAAACTGTTTTTT	CASSGGQLVEKLFF
TRBV12-3/TRBV12-4	TRBJ1-3	NA	NA	TGTGCCAGCAGTTTGTCGGGAGTTGGAAACACCATATATTTT	CASSLSGVGNTIYF
TRBV29-1	TRBJ1-3	few	NA	TGCAGCGTTGTTGACCCGAGAATACCTGGAAACACCATATATTTT	CSVVDPRIPGNTIYF
TRBV12-3/TRBV12-4	TRBJ2-1	NA	TRBD2	TGTGCCAGCAGTTTATGGACTAGCGGGAGGTCGAATGAGCAGTTCTTC	CASSLWTSGRSNEQFF
TRBV28	TRBJ1-4	NA	TRBD1	TGTGCCAGCAGGAACCACGGGACAGGGGACGGTAGTGAAAAACTGTTTTTT	CASRNHGTGDGSEKLFF
TRBV2	TRBJ1-1	NA	NA	TGTGCCAGCAGTGACGGGGGGAGCACTGAAGCTTTCTTT	CASSDGGSTEAFF
TRBV9	TRBJ1-2	NA	NA	TGTGCCAGCAGCGTAGACGTCAAACCTATCTATGGCTACACCTTC	CASSVDVKPIYGYTF
TRBV7-3	TRBJ2-3	NA	NA	TGTGCCAGCAGCTTATCCCGCGGAGGCGGGAGCACAGATACGCAGTATTTT	CASSLSRGGGSTDTQYF
TRBV20-1	TRBJ1-2	few	TRBD1	TGCAGTGTTAGGGGGCTGGATGGCTACACCTTC	CSVRGLDGYTF
TRBV29-1	TRBJ1-1	NA	NA	TGCAGCGTTGAAAGTATTAGCTCAGGGGACATACGAGCTTTCTTT	CSVESISSGDIRAFF
TRBV4-1	TRBJ1-5	few	TRBD1	TGCGCCAGCAGCCGAGGGACAGGTGATCAGCCCCAGCATTTT	CASSRGTGDQPQHF
TRBV2	TRBJ1-4	few	NA	TGTGCCAGCGGGGGAAGCCGGATGGCAACTAATGAAAAACTGTTTTTT	CASGGSRMATNEKLFF
TRBV10-2	TRBJ1-2	NA	NA	TGCGCCAGCAGTGACCCCCGGGGCGGCTACACCTTC	CASSDPRGGYTF
TRBV28	TRBJ1-1	few	TRBD1	TGTGCCAGCAGTTTGGGACCGGGACAGACTAGAACTGAAGCTTTCTTT	CASSLGPGQTRTEAFF
TRBV6-2/TRBV6-3	TRBJ2-5	NA	TRBD2	TGTGCCAGCAGTCCCTGGACTAGTAATGGGGAGACCCAGTACTTC	CASSPWTSNGETQYF
TRBV18	TRBJ1-4	NA	NA	TGTGCCAGCTCCCTTCGGGGTGGAAGTTTGACTAATGAAAAACTGTTTTTT	CASSLRGGSLTNEKLFF
TRBV20-1	TRBJ1-6	NA	TRBD1	TGCAGTGCTGCTTACGCTTACAGGGGCGATAATTCACCCCTCCACTTT	CSAAYAYRGDNSPLHF
TRBV7-2	TRBJ1-1	NA	NA	TGTGCCAGCAGCACGGGACCGAATAAAGCTTTCTTT	CASSTGPNKAFF
TRBV29-1	TRBJ1-5	NA	NA	TGCAGCGCCCGGTGGGGGAGCAATCAGCCCCAGCATTTT	CSARWGSNQPQHF
TRBV15	TRBJ1-2	few	NA	TGTGCCACCAGCAGAGAGGGAACACCGAACTATGGCTACACCTTC	CATSREGTPNYGYTF
TRBV9	TRBJ2-3	NA	NA	TGTGCCAGCAGCCCAGGGACTGCCGGGTATCAGCCCCAGTATTTT	CASSPGTAGYQPQYF
TRBV20-1	TRBJ1-4	few	NA	TGCAGTGCTAGAAGGGAGGGATTGGAAAAACTGTTTTTT	CSARREGLEKLFF
TRBV20-1	TRBJ1-2	NA	TRBD1	TGCAGTGCTAGAACACTTCCGGGACAGGGTAAAAACTATGGCTACACCTTC	CSARTLPGQGKNYGYTF
TRBV12-3/TRBV12-4	TRBJ1-1	NA	NA	TGTGCCAGCAGTTTTTCAGGGTTGACTGAAGCTTTCTTT	CASSFSGLTEAFF
TRBV13	TRBJ1-3	NA	TRBD1	TGTGCCAGCGGGACGGGACAGGGGGCGAGCACCATATATTTT	CASGTGQGASTIYF
TRBV29-1	TRBJ2-2	NA	TRBD2	TGCAGCGTTGAACCTAGCGGATTGAACACCGGGGAGCTGTTTTTT	CSVEPSGLNTGELFF
TRBV6-1	TRBJ1-5	NA	TRBD1	TGTGCCAGCAGTGAACGGACAGGGGGTAGCAATCAGCCCCAGCATTTT	CASSERTGGSNQPQHF
TRBV20-1	TRBJ1-5	NA	TRBD1	TGCAGTGCTAGAGATAGACAGGGGTATCAGCCCCAGCATTTT	CSARDRQGYQPQHF
TRBV12-3/TRBV12-4	TRBJ1-2	few	TRBD1	TGTGCCAGCCACAGGGGGCTGGAGGGCTACACCTTC	CASHRGLEGYTF
TRBV20-1	TRBJ1-5	NA	NA	TGCAGTGCTAGAGATTCTGGCCAACAGCCCCAGCATTTT	CSARDSGQQPQHF
TRBV6-2/TRBV6-3	TRBJ1-5	NA	NA	TGTGCCAGCAGTTACTCGATTCAGCCCCAGCATTTT	CASSYSIQPQHF
TRBV20-1	TRBJ2-7	NA	NA	TGCAGTGCAACTCATCTTGGGAGGAGCCTCAACGAGCAGTACTTC	CSATHLGRSLNEQYF
TRBV6-5	TRBJ1-2	few	NA	TGTGCCAGCAGTATGGAGTACAGGGTCGGCAACTATGGCTACACCTTC	CASSMEYRVGNYGYTF
TRBV20-1	TRBJ1-5	NA	NA	TGCAGTGCTAGTCGGGGGTTTAGCAATCAGCCCCAGCATTTT	CSASRGFSNQPQHF
TRBV28	TRBJ1-2	few	NA	TGTGCCAGCAGTTTAGGGTCGGCAGGCTATGGCTACACCTTC	CASSLGSAGYGYTF
TRBV7-9	TRBJ1-4	few	NA	TGTGCCAGCAGCCTCGCCCAGGGGTCGAGCGAAAAACTGTTTTTT	CASSLAQGSSEKLFF
TRBV20-1	TRBJ1-1	NA	TRBD1	TGCAGTGCCACCGGGACAGGCACGAACACTGAAGCTTTCTTT	CSATGTGTNTEAFF
TRBV29-1	TRBJ1-2	NA	NA	TGCAGCGTTCGGGATGCAGGGTCATATGGCTACACCTTC	CSVRDAGSYGYTF
TRBV20-1	TRBJ1-3	NA	NA	TGCAGTGCTAGGGCCGGGGGGCCTGGAAACACCATATATTTT	CSARAGGPGNTIYF
TRBV7-9	TRBJ1-6	few	NA	TGTGCCAGCAGCTTAGTCGGCAGTAATTCCTATAATTCACCCCTCCACTTT	CASSLVGSNSYNSPLHF